The next 13 T cell receptor beta chains were all read from a single sample in a study of T cell responses to AZD1222 COVID-19 vaccine. Some clones are missing from TCRdb's copy, which holds only in-frame ones; the method was immunoSEQ multiplex PCR. The table lists 150,000 to 200,000 clones, almost 95% of them singletons. Sequencing was performed on peripheral blood, taken on day 0 of AZD1222 vaccination. Source of these receptors: an adult in good health.

V gene TRBV9 combines with J gene TRBJ2-3, with 10 bases aligning to TRBD2. Germline V gene data show CDR1 as SGDLS and CDR2 as YYNGEE. Trimming cost V 4 bases and J 3 bases; bases outside gene matches: 5. CDR3 length: 15 amino acids. Here the CDR3 reads CASSPGLARTDTQYF. In nucleotides, the CDR3 is TGTGCCAGCAGCCCGGGACTAGCGAGAACAGATACGCAGTATTTT.

The table lists this clone with a count of one. The chain carries TRBV4-1 and TRBJ1-1; D is undetermined. This CDR3 has 15 amino acids. CDR1 and CDR2 from the germline V gene are MGHRA and YSYEKL. V shed 2 bases and J shed 1 base, with 11 bases lying between them. CDR3 DNA: TGCGCCAGCAGCCAAATCGAAGCAGGGAACACTGAAGCTTTCTTT. The encoded protein is CASSQIEAGNTEAFF.

V and J are TRBV11-2 and TRBJ2-7; 8 bases align to TRBD2. This CDR3 is built from 16 residues. The V segment lost 6 bases and the J segment 5 bases; nucleotides outside the gene matches: 15. Germline CDR1 reads SGHAT; CDR2 reads FQNNGV. The CDR3 DNA sequence: TGTGCCAGCAGTCCCTCAGTACTAGCGGAGGCCCACGAGCAGTACTTC. Translation: CASSPSVLAEAHEQYF.

The chain couples TRBV7-9 to TRBJ1-4; the D gene is possibly TRBD1 (6 bases). The CDR3 has 13 amino acids. Germline values: CDR1 SEHNR, CDR2 FQNEAQ (reference sequence). Between the trimmed V and J ends, which lost 11 bases and 2 bases, there was a span of 12 bases. DNA for the CDR3: TGTGCCGCTCAGAGGGGGACTAATGAAAAACTGTTTTTT. Its translation is CAAQRGTNEKLFF.

Regarding this clone: Its ends do not fully match the called genes, so a read error is possible. The rearrangement uses TRBV5-8 and TRBJ2-7; no firm D call. Germline V CDR1 and CDR2: SGHTS, YDEGEE. The CDR3 sequence is 17 residues long. CDR3: CVSSLDWVKRKSYEQYF. The CDR3 DNA sequence: TGTGTCAGCAGCTTGGATTGGGTCAAGAGGAAATCCTACGAGCAGTACTTC.

V gene TRBV5-6 combines with J gene TRBJ2-5, with 14 bases aligning to TRBD2. The junction had 3 bases not matched to a gene; V was cut back by 4 bases and J by 4 bases. Germline V lookup: CDR1 SGHDT, CDR2 YYEEEE. There are 15 residues in the CDR3. CDR3 region: CASSIGLAGGETQYF. CDR3 coding DNA: TGTGCCAGCAGCATTGGACTAGCGGGAGGAGAGACCCAGTACTTC.

The chain combines TRBV5-1 with TRBJ1-3; 7 bases match TRBD1. Trimming removed 4 bases from V and 2 bases from J; junction bases left unmatched: 9. CDR1 is SGHRS, CDR2 YFSETQ, per germline. The CDR3 contains 16 residues. The CDR3 here is CASSTLRGHAGNTIYF. CDR3 in DNA: TGCGCCAGCAGCACCCTTAGGGGGCATGCTGGAAACACCATATATTTT.

The chain combines TRBV6-2 or TRBV6-3 with TRBJ1-1; 8 bases match TRBD1. Germline CDR1 and CDR2: MNHEY and SVGEGT. The length of the CDR3 is 14 residues. V lost 2 bases and J lost 10; bases outside the gene matches: 9. DNA of the CDR3: TGTGCCAGCAGTTACAACCGACAGGGGCTTTCAGCTTTCTTT. Amino acids: CASSYNRQGLSAFF.

This chain uses TRBV4-3 with TRBJ1-5, with D maybe TRBD1 (5 bases). The V and J ends lost 0 bases and 9 bases respectively, with 24 bases between them. Germline loops: CDR1 LGHNA, CDR2 YSLEER. This CDR3 has 18 residues. CDR3: CASSQDYRPGWKDWPQHF. CDR3 DNA sequence: TGCGCCAGCAGCCAAGACTATCGGCCAGGGTGGAAGGACTGGCCCCAGCATTTT.

The genes are TRBV19 and TRBJ1-1; the D gene is possibly TRBD1 (5 bases). Trimming took off 6 bases at V and 6 bases at J, with 17 bases between the two ends. CDR1 and CDR2 (germline): LNHDA, SQIVND (reference sequence). The CDR3 consists of 14 residues. CDR3 sequence reads: CASSTLGASAEAFF. In DNA form, the CDR3 reads TGTGCCAGTAGCACACTAGGGGCCTCAGCTGAAGCTTTCTTT.

The rearrangement joins TRBV7-9 to TRBJ2-1; maybe TRBD2 (6 bases). V gave up 9 bases and J gave up 8 bases, with 17 bases separating them. Per germline, CDR1 SEHNR and CDR2 FQNEAQ (reference sequence). The CDR3 covers 13 residues. The DNA of the CDR3 is TGTGCCAGTTGCCGGGAGTTATTCCATGAGCAGTTCTTC. It codes for CASCRELFHEQFF.

The chain recombines TRBV6-5 with TRBJ1-5; D possibly corresponds to TRBD1 (5 bases). Germline V gene data show CDR1 as MNHEY and CDR2 as SVGAGI. The CDR3 runs to 15 residues. V gave up 5 bases and J gave up 6 bases, with 17 bases separating them. For the CDR3, the DNA is TGTGCCAGCAGTAACCCCAGGGTCAGGATTCAGCCCCAGCATTTT. This sequence encodes CASSNPRVRIQPQHF.

DNA for the CDR3: TGTGCCAGCAGCCCCCCGGGGCATGAGCAGTTCTTC. Its protein is CASSPPGHEQFF. V usage is TRBV9 and J usage is TRBJ2-1; D possibly uses TRBD1 or TRBD2 (5 bases each). Per the germline V gene, CDR1 is SGDLS and CDR2 is YYNGEE. CDR3 length: 12 residues. The V end was cut by 4 bases, the J end by 8 bases, with 10 bases between.